This T cell receptor beta chain is from a study of T-cell memory formation after mild COVID-19. In the case of this clonotype: What it binds is unknown.

Trimming took 8 bases from V and 7 from J, leaving 8 bases between them. The CDR3 has 10 amino acids. TCR alpha and TCR beta cDNA libraries carrying sample barcodes and UMIs were produced by 5'RACE using constant-segment primers. TCRdb re-called the 5' RACE reads with MiXCR, one entry per CDR3 protein. This table holds over 70,000 distinct CDR3 sequences, approximately 15% found once. Findings and limits, study-wide: CD4+ bias marked clones expanding day 15 to 37, unlike balanced contracting clones.

Sequencing was performed on PBMCs or a T cell subset sorted from them (not recorded which). The chain recombines TRBV12-3 or TRBV12-4 with TRBJ1-2; D gene ambiguous. This sequence was found in a man aged 18 to 29 who had mild COVID-19 (a few samples of this study predate the infection). Cell type and time point are not known. The DNA of the CDR3 is TGTGCCAGCGGCTACCCTGGCTACACCTTC. Its protein is CASGYPGYTF.